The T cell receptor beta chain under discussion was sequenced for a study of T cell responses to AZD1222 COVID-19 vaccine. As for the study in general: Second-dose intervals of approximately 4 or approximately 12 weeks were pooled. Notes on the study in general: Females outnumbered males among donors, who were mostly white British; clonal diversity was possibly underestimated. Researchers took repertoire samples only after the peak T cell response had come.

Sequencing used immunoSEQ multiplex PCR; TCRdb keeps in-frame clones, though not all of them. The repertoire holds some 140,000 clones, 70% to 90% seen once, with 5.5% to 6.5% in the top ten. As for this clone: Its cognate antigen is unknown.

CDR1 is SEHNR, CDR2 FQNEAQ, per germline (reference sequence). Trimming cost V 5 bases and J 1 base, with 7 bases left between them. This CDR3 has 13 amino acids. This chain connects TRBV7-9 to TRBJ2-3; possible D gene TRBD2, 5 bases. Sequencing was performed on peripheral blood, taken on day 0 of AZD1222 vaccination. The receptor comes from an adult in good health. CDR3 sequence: CASSAGGTDTQYF. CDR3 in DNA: TGTGCCAGCAGCGCGGGTGGCACAGATACGCAGTATTTT.